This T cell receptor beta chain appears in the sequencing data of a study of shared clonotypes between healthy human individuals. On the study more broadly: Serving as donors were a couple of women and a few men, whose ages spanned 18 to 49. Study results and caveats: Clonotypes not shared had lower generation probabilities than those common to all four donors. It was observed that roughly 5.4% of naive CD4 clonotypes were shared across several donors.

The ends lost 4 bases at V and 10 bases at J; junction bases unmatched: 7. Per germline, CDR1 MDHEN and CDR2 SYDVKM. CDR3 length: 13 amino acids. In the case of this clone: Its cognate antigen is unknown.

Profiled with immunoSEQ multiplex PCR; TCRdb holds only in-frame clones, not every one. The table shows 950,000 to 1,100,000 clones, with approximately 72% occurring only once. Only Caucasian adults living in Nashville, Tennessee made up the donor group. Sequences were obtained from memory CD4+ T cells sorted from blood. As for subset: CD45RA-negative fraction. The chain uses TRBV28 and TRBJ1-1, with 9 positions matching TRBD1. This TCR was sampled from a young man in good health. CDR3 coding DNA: TGTGCCAGCAGTTACAGACAGGGGGTCCGAGCTTTCTTT. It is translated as CASSYRQGVRAFF. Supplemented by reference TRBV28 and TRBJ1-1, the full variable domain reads DVKVTQSSRYLVKRTGEKVFLECVQDMDHENMFWYRQDPGLGLRLIYFSYDVKMKEKGDIPEGYSVSREKKERFSLILESASTNQTSMYLCASSYRQGVRAFFGQGTRLTVV.